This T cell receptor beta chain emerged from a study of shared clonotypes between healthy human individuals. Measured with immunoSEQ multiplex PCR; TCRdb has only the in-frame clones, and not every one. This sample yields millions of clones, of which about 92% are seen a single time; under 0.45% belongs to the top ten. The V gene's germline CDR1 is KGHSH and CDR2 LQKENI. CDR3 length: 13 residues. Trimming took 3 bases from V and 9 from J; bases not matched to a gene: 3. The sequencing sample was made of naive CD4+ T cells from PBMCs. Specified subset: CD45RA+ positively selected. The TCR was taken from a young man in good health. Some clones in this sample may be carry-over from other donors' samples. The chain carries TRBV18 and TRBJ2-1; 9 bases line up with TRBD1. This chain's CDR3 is CASSPTGGGEQFF. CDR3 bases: TGTGCCAGCTCACCTACAGGGGGCGGTGAGCAGTTCTTC.